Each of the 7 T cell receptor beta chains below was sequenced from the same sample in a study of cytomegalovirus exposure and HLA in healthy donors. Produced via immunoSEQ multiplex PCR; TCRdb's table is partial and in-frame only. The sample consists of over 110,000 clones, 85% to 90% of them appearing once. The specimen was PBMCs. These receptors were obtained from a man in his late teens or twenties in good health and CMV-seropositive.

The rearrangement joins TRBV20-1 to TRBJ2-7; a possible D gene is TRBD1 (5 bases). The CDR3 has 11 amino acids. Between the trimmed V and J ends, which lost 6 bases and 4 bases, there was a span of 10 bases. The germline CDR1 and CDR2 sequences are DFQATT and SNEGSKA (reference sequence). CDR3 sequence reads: CSAKTVYEQYF. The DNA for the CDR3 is TGCAGTGCAAAGACAGTTTACGAGCAGTACTTC.

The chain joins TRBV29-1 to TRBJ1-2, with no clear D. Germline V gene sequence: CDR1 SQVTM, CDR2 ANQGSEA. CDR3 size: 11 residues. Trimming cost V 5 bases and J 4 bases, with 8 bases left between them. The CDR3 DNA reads TGCAGCGTTCGAATAGCCTATGGCTACACCTTC. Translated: CSVRIAYGYTF. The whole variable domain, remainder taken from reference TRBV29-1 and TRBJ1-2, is SAVISQKPSRDICQRGTSLTIQCQVDSQVTMMFWYRQQPGQSLTLIATANQGSEATYESGFVIDKFPISRPNLTFSTLTVSNMSPEDSSIYLCSVRIAYGYTFGSGTRLTVV.

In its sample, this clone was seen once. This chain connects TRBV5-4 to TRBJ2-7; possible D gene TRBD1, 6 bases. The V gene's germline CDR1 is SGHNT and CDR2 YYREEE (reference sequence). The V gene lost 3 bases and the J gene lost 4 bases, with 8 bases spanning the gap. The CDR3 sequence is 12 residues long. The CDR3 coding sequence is TGTGCCAGCAGCTCTACAGGGTACGAGCAGTACTTC. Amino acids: CASSSTGYEQYF. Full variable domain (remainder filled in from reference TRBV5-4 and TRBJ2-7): ETGVTQSPTHLIKTRGQQVTLRCSSQSGHNTVSWYQQALGQGPQFIFQYYREEENGRGNFPPRFSGLQFPNYSSELNVNALELDDSALYLCASSSTGYEQYFGPGTRLTVT.

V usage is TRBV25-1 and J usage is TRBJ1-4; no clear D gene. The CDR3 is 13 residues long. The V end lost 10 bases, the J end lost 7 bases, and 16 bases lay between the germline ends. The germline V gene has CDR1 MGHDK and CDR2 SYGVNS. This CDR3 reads CATIGWSGEKLFF. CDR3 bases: TGTGCCACCATCGGGTGGTCCGGTGAAAAACTGTTTTTT. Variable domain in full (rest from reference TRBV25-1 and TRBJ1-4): EADIYQTPRYLVIGTGKKITLECSQTMGHDKMYWYQQDPGMELHLIHYSYGVNSTEKGDLSSESTVSRIRTEHFPLTLESARPSHTSQYLCATIGWSGEKLFFGSGTQLSVL.

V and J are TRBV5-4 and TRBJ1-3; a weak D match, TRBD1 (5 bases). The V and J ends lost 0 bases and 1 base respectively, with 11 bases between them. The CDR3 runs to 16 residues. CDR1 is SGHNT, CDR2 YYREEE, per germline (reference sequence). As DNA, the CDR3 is TGTGCCAGCAGCTTGGGACAGCCTCTATCTGGAAACACCATATATTTT. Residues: CASSLGQPLSGNTIYF.

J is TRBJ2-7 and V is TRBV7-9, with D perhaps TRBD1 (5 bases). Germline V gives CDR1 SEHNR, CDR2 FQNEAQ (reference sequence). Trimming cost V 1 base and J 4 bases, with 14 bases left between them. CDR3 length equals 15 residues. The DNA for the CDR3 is TGTGCCAGCAGCTTAGGGTGGGGCAGTATGTACGAGCAGTACTTC. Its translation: CASSLGWGSMYEQYF.

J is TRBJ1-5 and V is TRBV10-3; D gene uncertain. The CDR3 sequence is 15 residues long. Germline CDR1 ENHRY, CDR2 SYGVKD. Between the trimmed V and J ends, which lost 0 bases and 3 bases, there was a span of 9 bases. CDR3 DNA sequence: TGTGCCATCAGTGAGTCGACAAAGAACAATCAGCCCCAGCATTTT. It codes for CAISESTKNNQPQHF.